The text below deals with one T cell receptor (beta chain). Its antigen is unidentified. These data come from a study of post-analysis software for immune sequencing data. Study-wide points: Patients showed TRBV5-6, TRBV5-1 and TRBV20-1 among a few TRBV segments more frequent than in controls.

The CDR3 extends over 14 amino acids. Germline lookup yields CDR1 SNHLY and CDR2 FYNNEI. Prepared TCR beta cDNA libraries contained unique molecular identifiers. Using its own MiXCR run on the PCR reads, TCRdb lists one record per CDR3 protein. The sample records hundreds of thousands of distinct CDR3 sequences, approximately 53% being singletons. The material sequenced was blood. This rearrangement joins TRBV2 to TRBJ2-4; 8 bases map to TRBD1. The end of the DNA aligns better with TRBJ2-7, so the J call may be wrong. The TCR originated in a girl aged 5 to 17 with multiple sclerosis. CDR3 loop: CASSEHRGSHEQYF. CDR3 sequence (DNA): TGTGCCAGCAGTGAACACAGGGGGAGTCACGAGCAGTACTTC.